The source of this TCR beta chain is a study of blood T cell repertoires in COVID-19. The wider study: Some COVID-19 samples were acute and others convalescent; all came from the United States, Italy and Spain. Sources were T cells, B-cell-depleted T cells, or PBMCs; the material itself was cDNA or gDNA.

While infection was still active, Seattle patients were enrolled and then followed longitudinally. The CDR3 extends over 14 amino acids. In germline, CDR1 is MNHEY, CDR2 SVGAGI. V lost 0 bases and J lost 3, with 9 bases in between. The assay was immunoSEQ multiplex PCR, and TCRdb's table has in-frame clones only and misses some. Of hundreds of thousands of clones detected, more than 70% appear once; the ten largest clones hold roughly 6.8%. This clone was found once. The TCR sequence derives from a woman under 40 with COVID-19, enrolled during active disease. The V and J genes are TRBV6-5 and TRBJ2-7; D remains ambiguous. The sample comprised peripheral blood. The CDR3 DNA follows: TGTGCCAGCAGTTACTCGAGATCTTTCTACGAGCAGTACTTC. It codes for CASSYSRSFYEQYF.